This TCR beta chain was sequenced for a study of cytomegalovirus exposure and HLA in healthy donors. V lost 2 bases and J lost 0, with 10 bases in between. The CDR3 has 16 amino acids. Per germline, CDR1 MNHNS and CDR2 SASEGT. Primers: 60 Vbeta forward and 13 Jbeta reverse. Using immunoSEQ multiplex PCR, the repertoire was profiled, and TCRdb retains in-frame clones only, with some absent. The data contain around 120,000 clones, around three quarters of them seen just once; the ten biggest clones take up roughly 5%. The clonotype was recovered from a man in his fifties in good health and CMV-seropositive. The chain couples TRBV6-1 to TRBJ1-4; no clear D. What was sequenced was PBMCs. The DNA for the CDR3 is TGTGCCAGCAGTGAACTTACAGCCGCAACTAATGAAAAACTGTTTTTT. Its protein is CASSELTAATNEKLFF.